The 24 T cell receptor beta chains below come from one sample, sequenced in a study of CD8+ T cells in alopecia areata (dated by TCRdb to between 2018 and 2020). The method behind the library was the immunoSEQ multiplex PCR assay. RNA was extracted from all samples and reverse transcribed into cDNA, which served as template for TCR sequencing. Sourced from immuneACCESS, this table was stored by TCRdb with only in-frame sequences that have V and J called. A share of the clones is absent; for the studies checked, an unresolved V gene accounts for under half, and the remainder has no known explanation. Present in this sample are 150,000 to 200,000 clones, 50% to 70% of which were seen just once. Roughly 14% of the sample is taken by the ten largest. The time point label, as the study defines it: baseline before oral tofacitinib. This material consisted of CD4+ T cells sorted from blood, taken at week 0. The receptors were gathered from a human donor with alopecia areata.

This chain connects TRBV5-1 to TRBJ2-7, with TRBD1 matching 8 bases. This CDR3 has 15 residues. J gave up 1 base and V 4 bases, and 7 bases lay outside the gene matches. The germline CDR1 and CDR2 sequences are SGHRS and YFSETQ. CDR3 nucleotide sequence: TGCGCCAGCAGCGACCGGGACAGGTTGTCCTACGAGCAGTACTTC. It specifies CASSDRDRLSYEQYF.

The chain couples TRBV30 to TRBJ1-5, with TRBD1 matching over 9 bases. The germline V gene has CDR1 GTSNPN and CDR2 SVGIG (reference sequence). CDR3 length: 15 amino acids. V was pared by 3 bases and J by 2 bases, with 5 bases of the junction left unmatched. The CDR3 sequence: CAWSTGGNGNQPQHF. The CDR3 DNA follows: TGTGCCTGGAGCACAGGGGGCAATGGCAATCAGCCCCAGCATTTT.

This chain uses TRBV23-1 with TRBJ1-6; no clear D. TRBV23-1 has ORF status, its function being uncertain. The CDR3 is 13 residues long. The germline V and J ends were trimmed by 4 bases and 10 bases, with 11 bases remaining between them. This chain's CDR3 is CASSLGVASPLHF. The DNA for the CDR3 is TGCGCCAGCAGTCTTGGAGTCGCCTCACCCCTCCACTTT.

J is TRBJ2-4 and V is TRBV29-1; the D is unclear. CDR1 and CDR2 from the germline V gene are SQVTM and ANQGSEA. With 5 bases removed from V and 0 bases from J, the gap between germline ends came to 2 bases. CDR3 length equals 11 residues. The CDR3 sequence: CSVLAKNIQYF. DNA for the CDR3: TGCAGCGTTCTAGCCAAAAACATTCAGTACTTC.

The genes are TRBV5-1 and TRBJ2-1; 9 bases are shared with TRBD1. Trimming cost V 4 bases and J 10 bases; bases outside gene matches: 9. The germline V gene encodes CDR1 SGHRS and CDR2 YFSETQ. The CDR3 is 14 residues long. CDR3 nucleotide sequence: TGCGCCAGCAGCCCCGGGACAGGGCTGCAAGAGCAGTTCTTC. As protein: CASSPGTGLQEQFF.

Worth noting for this clone: Different DNA sequences within this sample yield the same CDR3. This chain connects TRBV19 to TRBJ2-5; the match to TRBD1 covers 7 bases. Per germline, CDR1 LNHDA and CDR2 SQIVND (reference sequence). The ends lost 6 bases at V and 5 bases at J; junction bases unmatched: 6. CDR3 length equals 13 residues. The DNA for the CDR3 is TGTGCCAGTAGCCCAACAGGGGTGGAGACCCAGTACTTC. This translates into CASSPTGVETQYF.

The J gene is TRBJ2-5, the V gene TRBV10-2, with 10 bases matching TRBD2. Germline-derived CDR1 and CDR2 are WSHSY and SAAADI. The CDR3 length is 15 residues. With V trimmed by 6 bases and J by 1 base, 5 bases remained unmatched. The CDR3 spells CASRPSGGAQETQYF. DNA of the CDR3: TGCGCCAGCAGACCCAGCGGGGGGGCCCAAGAGACCCAGTACTTC.

J is TRBJ1-5 and V is TRBV7-9; no clear D gene. Per the germline V gene, CDR1 is SEHNR and CDR2 is FQNEAQ (reference sequence). The CDR3 is 15 amino acids. Trimming pared 8 bases from V and 4 bases from J, leaving 18 bases between. The CDR3 protein is CASGPPGTSNQPQHF. CDR3 nucleotide sequence: TGTGCCAGCGGCCCACCGGGAACTTCTAATCAGCCCCAGCATTTT.

The chain recombines TRBV5-6 with TRBJ2-7; TRBD2 aligns across 12 bases. The V gene's germline CDR1 is SGHDT and CDR2 YYEEEE. This CDR3 region has 17 residues. V trimming: 0 bases; J trimming: 3 bases; junction bases outside the gene matches: 7. Here the CDR3 DNA reads TGTGCCAGCAGCTTGGGGAGTAGGACTAGCGGGGTCTACGAGCAGTACTTC. Protein sequence: CASSLGSRTSGVYEQYF.

Only a few counts were recorded for this clone. CDR3 region: CAWRPMTGGRSEAFF. The CDR3 DNA follows: TGTGCCTGGAGACCAATGACAGGGGGTCGGAGTGAGGCTTTCTTT. The gene calls are TRBV30 and TRBJ1-1; 9 nucleotides line up with TRBD1. The CDR3 covers 15 residues. Germline assignment: CDR1 GTSNPN and CDR2 SVGIG (reference sequence). Trimming cost V 3 bases and J 11 bases; bases outside gene matches: 16.

This chain links TRBV2 with TRBJ1-5, with D unclear. Germline values: CDR1 SNHLY, CDR2 FYNNEI. This CDR3 spans 14 amino acids. Deletions cut 0 bases from V and 4 bases from J, with 7 bases between. For the CDR3, the DNA is TGTGCCAGCAGTGAAGCTGTGGGAAATCAGCCCCAGCATTTT. Translation gives CASSEAVGNQPQHF.

The chain carries TRBV23-1 and TRBJ1-5; D remains ambiguous. TRBV23-1 is treated as an ORF (open reading frame) with a function not yet certain. Trimming took off 6 bases at V and 1 base at J, with 10 bases between the two ends. The CDR3 runs 14 residues. CDR3 coding DNA: TGCGCCAGCAGCCCCCACGGGAGCAATCAGCCCCAGCATTTT. This sequence encodes CASSPHGSNQPQHF.

The chain uses TRBV4-2 and TRBJ1-2; a possible D gene is TRBD1 (5 bases). The CDR3 extends over 14 amino acids. CDR1 LGHNA and CDR2 YNFKEQ come from the germline V gene. Trimming removed 0 bases at V and 2 bases at J, with 7 bases between. The CDR3 is CASSQDQGNYGYTF. The CDR3 nucleotides read TGTGCCAGCAGCCAAGATCAGGGAAACTATGGCTACACCTTC.

V usage is TRBV5-1 and J usage is TRBJ2-7, with D unclear. V was trimmed by 0 bases and J by 5 bases, leaving 15 bases between them. Germline CDR1 SGHRS, CDR2 YFSETQ. This CDR3 contains 15 residues. The CDR3 loop reads CASSLVRAGSDEQYF. The CDR3 DNA follows: TGCGCCAGCAGCTTGGTAAGGGCAGGATCCGACGAGCAGTACTTC.

This clone was seen once. The chain couples TRBV7-9 to TRBJ2-7; D possibly corresponds to TRBD1 (6 bases). CDR1 and CDR2 from the germline V gene are SEHNR and FQNEAQ (reference sequence). The V and J ends lost 6 bases and 5 bases respectively, with 17 bases between them. CDR3 length equals 14 residues. As DNA, the CDR3 is TGTGCCAGCAGTCCCCGGACAGCCGCGGACGAGCAGTACTTC. Translation gives CASSPRTAADEQYF.

V and J are TRBV7-9 and TRBJ2-1; 10 bases align to TRBD1. The J segment lost 7 bases and the V segment lost 5 bases, leaving 5 bases of the junction unmatched. The CDR3 extends over 14 amino acids. CDR1 is SEHNR, CDR2 FQNEAQ, per germline (reference sequence). The CDR3 nucleotides read TGTGCCAGCAGCCAATGGGACAGGGGAAATGAGCAGTTCTTC. Its translation is CASSQWDRGNEQFF.

The chain combines TRBV30 with TRBJ1-2; tentative D call: TRBD1 (5 bases). Germline CDR1 is GTSNPN and CDR2 is SVGIG (reference sequence). CDR3 length equals 16 residues. Trimming left V 4 bases short and J 2 bases short, with 20 bases between. This CDR3 is CAWKFGGGELNYGYTF. In nucleotides, the CDR3 is TGTGCCTGGAAATTTGGTGGGGGTGAACTGAACTATGGCTACACCTTC.

The chain recombines TRBV4-1 with TRBJ1-1; D unresolved. V was cut by 0 bases and J by 4 bases, with 12 bases left in between. The germline V gene encodes CDR1 MGHRA and CDR2 YSYEKL. CDR3 length equals 15 residues. The CDR3 reads CASSQDGRRFTEAFF. The CDR3 DNA follows: TGCGCCAGCAGCCAAGATGGTCGGAGGTTCACTGAAGCTTTCTTT.

The V and J genes are TRBV6-1 and TRBJ1-2; D unclear. The CDR3 length is 15 residues. Germline loops: CDR1 MNHNS, CDR2 SASEGT. V shed 6 bases and J shed 5 bases, with 19 bases lying between them. CDR3 amino acids: CASSPGWGIGYGYTF. CDR3 sequence (DNA): TGTGCCAGCAGCCCCGGGTGGGGAATTGGATATGGCTACACCTTC.

The chain links TRBV9 to TRBJ1-5, with D maybe TRBD1 (6 bases). Germline assignment: CDR1 SGDLS and CDR2 YYNGEE. The CDR3 consists of 13 residues. DNA of the CDR3: TGTGTCAGAGCCGTCTCAGGGGATCAGCCCCAGCATTTT. It is translated as CVRAVSGDQPQHF.

This clone was detected a few times. The V gene is TRBV15, the J gene TRBJ2-6; D is unclear. Trimming cost V 3 bases and J 2 bases, with 8 bases left between them. Per the germline V gene, CDR1 is LNHNV and CDR2 is YYDKDF (reference sequence). The CDR3 is made up of 15 amino acids. In DNA, the CDR3 is TGTGCCACCAGCAGTACTTTTGCTGGGGCCAACGTCCTGACTTTC. Its translation: CATSSTFAGANVLTF.

The chain is built from TRBV29-1 and TRBJ1-4; no clear D. Germline CDR1 and CDR2: SQVTM and ANQGSEA. CDR3 length equals 10 residues. The V gene lost 7 bases and the J gene lost 5 bases, with 5 bases spanning the gap. The DNA for the CDR3 is TGCAGCGGCATGAATGAAAAACTGTTTTTT. Amino acid sequence: CSGMNEKLFF.

This clone has just one count. The chain has TRBV7-2 and TRBJ1-1; TRBD1 is a possible D gene (6 bases). CDR1 is SGHTA and CDR2 is FQGNSA in the germline V gene. This CDR3 region has 15 residues. V lost 4 bases and J lost 1, with 13 bases in between. The CDR3 spells CASSWGAGQNTEAFF. CDR3 nucleotides: TGTGCCAGCAGCTGGGGGGCCGGACAGAACACTGAAGCTTTCTTT.

The chain employs TRBV30 and TRBJ1-2; 9 positions match TRBD1. With V trimmed by 3 bases and J by 2 bases, 4 bases remained unmatched. The germline CDR1 and CDR2 sequences are GTSNPN and SVGIG (reference sequence). The CDR3 length is 14 residues. Here the CDR3 reads CAWSRTGENYGYTF. CDR3 in DNA: TGTGCCTGGAGCAGGACAGGGGAGAACTATGGCTACACCTTC.